A few counts support the clone carrying this T cell receptor beta chain. The record originates from a study of blood T cells in healthy people across ages. In germline, CDR1 is SEHNR, CDR2 FQNEAQ (reference sequence). V was pared by 5 bases and J by 5 bases, with 13 bases between. This CDR3 comprises 14 residues. A J-beta primer mix and a sample-barcoded 5' primer were used in a second PCR of roughly 7 to 12 cycles. Using its own MiXCR run on the 5' RACE reads, TCRdb lists one record per CDR3 protein. This sample carries 1.8 million or so distinct CDR3 sequences, about 39% of them seen once, and the ten largest clones take 23%.

The sequence was collected from a human donor in good health. The chain uses TRBV7-9 and TRBJ2-1, with D perhaps being TRBD1 or TRBD2 (5 bases each). Sequencing input: blood. This CDR3 is CASSRGASHNEQFF. The DNA for the CDR3 is TGTGCCAGCAGCCGAGGGGCCTCTCACAATGAGCAGTTCTTC.